The clone carrying this TCR beta chain appeared a few times. Its cognate antigen is unknown. This sample was included in a study of human T cells and chemical hapten exposure. As for the study in general: All patients underwent weekly scalp dosing with diphenylcyclopropenone for the full approximately 25-week study. Recorded diagnoses among the mostly female patients were alopecia areata, totalis or universalis. DPC at 0.01% went onto the upper back in patch tests, read at 6 days. Study-wide findings and caveats: Significantly more large CDR3 similarity clusters were formed by expanded TCRs than by controls.

TCRdb ran MiXCR on the RACE reads and lists one entry per CDR3 protein. Here the sample spans a few hundred thousand distinct CDR3 sequences, 5.5% being singletons. Stated time point: pre-sensitization, week 0. As to treatment: therapeutic diphenylcyclopropenone sensitization with weekly scalp DPC. V lost 1 base and J 0 bases, leaving 7 bases between the germline ends. CDR3 length equals 14 residues. Per germline, CDR1 DFQATT and CDR2 SNEGSKA (reference sequence). Sequencing was performed on whole blood, taken in connection with sensitization to the hapten diphenylcyclopropenone (DPC). This TCR was sampled from a woman under 30 with alopecia areata. Some clones in this sample may be carry-over from other donors' samples. The chain employs TRBV20-1 and TRBJ1-3; tentative D call: TRBD1 (5 bases). The DNA for the CDR3 is TGCAGTGCTAGAGGGGGCTCCTCTGGAAACACCATATATTTT. Protein sequence: CSARGGSSGNTIYF.